One and the same sample provided the 32 T cell receptor beta chains below, sequenced in a study of T cells after yellow fever vaccination (dated by TCRdb to about 2019). Libraries were prepared through 5' RACE. The sample was run on an Illumina NovaSeq 6000. TCRdb reran the public reads through fastp at Q25 and MiXCR, keeping productive beta chains. Entries are consolidated by CDR3 protein sequence, retaining the most common genes and DNA. This sample lists about 300,000 distinct CDR3 sequences; under 9% were detected once. The top ten clonotypes cover around 3.3% of the sample. The sample's treatment or condition label, in plain terms: live attenuated yellow fever vaccine strain. Specimen: CD4+ T cells sorted from PBMCs, collected 5 days after the yellow fever booster vaccination. These receptors were obtained from a man younger than 35 who received the YFV17D yellow fever vaccine.

Ten or more counts support this clonotype. The chain couples TRBV6-4 to TRBJ2-7; no definite D call. V lost 4 bases and J lost 4, with 11 bases in between. This CDR3 is built from 13 residues. Germline V CDR1 and CDR2: MRHNA, SNTAGT. This CDR3 reads CASSVSDGYEQYF. The CDR3 DNA sequence: TGTGCCAGCAGTGTATCGGACGGTTACGAGCAGTACTTC.

This clonotype occurred a few times. The rearrangement links TRBV6-5 to TRBJ1-2, with D perhaps TRBD1 (6 bases). This CDR3 is built from 15 residues. V lost 2 bases and J lost 4, with 14 bases in between. The germline gives CDR1 MNHEY, CDR2 SVGAGI. The CDR3 loop reads CASSYGGAYSYGYTF. The CDR3 region has the DNA TGTGCCAGCAGTTACGGGGGGGCTTACTCCTATGGCTACACCTTC.

This clonotype showed up just a few times. V is TRBV10-2 and J is TRBJ1-1, with D unclear. The CDR3 is 14 residues long. Germline CDR1 reads WSHSY; CDR2 reads SAAADI. The germline V and J ends were trimmed by 4 bases and 8 bases, with 17 bases remaining between them. The CDR3 sequence is CASSARVPLTEAFF. CDR3 sequence (DNA): TGCGCCAGCAGTGCCCGGGTTCCACTTACGGAAGCTTTCTTT.

The J gene is TRBJ2-5, the V gene TRBV5-1, with TRBD2 as a possible D gene (5 bases). The length of the CDR3 is 14 residues. Germline values: CDR1 SGHRS, CDR2 YFSETQ. V shed 4 bases and J shed 5 bases, with 15 bases lying between them. The CDR3 bases are TGCGCCAGCAGCCCGAGGGCACTCGGGGAGACCCAGTACTTC. It translates to CASSPRALGETQYF.

The V call is TRBV20-1, the J call TRBJ2-3; TRBD1 is a possible D gene (5 bases). Trimming cost V 3 bases and J 0 bases, with 10 bases left between them. This CDR3 has 14 residues. Germline CDR1 DFQATT, CDR2 SNEGSKA (reference sequence). The CDR3 coding sequence is TGCAGTGCTAGTAGACAGTCTAGCACAGATACGCAGTATTTT. Residues: CSASRQSSTDTQYF.

This clonotype has just a few counts. This chain uses TRBV30 with TRBJ1-1, with 7 bases fitting TRBD1. This CDR3 has 14 amino acids. Germline V gene lookup returns CDR1 GTSNPN and CDR2 SVGIG (reference sequence). V was pared by 3 bases and J by 4 bases, with 8 bases of the junction left unmatched. CDR3 DNA: TGTGCCTGGAGGATACAGGGGCGAGGCACTGAAGCTTTCTTT. Translating gives CAWRIQGRGTEAFF.

This clonotype has a handful of counts. V and J are TRBV5-1 and TRBJ2-3; tentatively, D is TRBD1 or TRBD2 (6 bases each). The CDR3 totals 17 residues. The V end was cut by 5 bases, the J end by 2 bases, with 21 bases between. Per the germline V gene, CDR1 is SGHRS and CDR2 is YFSETQ. The CDR3: CASSYQGRPTLTDTQYF. In DNA form, the CDR3 reads TGCGCCAGCAGTTACCAGGGGAGGCCGACTCTCACAGATACGCAGTATTTT.

The chain recombines TRBV15 with TRBJ2-1; 7 positions match TRBD1. The CDR3 runs 16 residues. CDR1 LNHNV and CDR2 YYDKDF come from the germline V gene (reference sequence). V lost 1 base, J lost 3 bases, and 6 bases stayed unmatched. The CDR3 reads CATSRAGTVGYNEQFF. CDR3 nucleotides: TGTGCCACCAGCAGAGCCGGGACAGTCGGCTACAATGAGCAGTTCTTC.

This clonotype was seen at least ten times. The CDR3 bases are TGTGCCAGCAGCGTCCTCGGGCTACAAAAATCCGGGGAGCTGTTTTTT. Encoded protein: CASSVLGLQKSGELFF. V is TRBV9 and J is TRBJ2-2; D unresolved. Per the germline V gene, CDR1 is SGDLS and CDR2 is YYNGEE. The germline V and J ends were trimmed by 2 bases and 6 bases, with 17 bases remaining between them. The CDR3 totals 16 residues.

V usage is TRBV4-2 and J usage is TRBJ2-1; D is possibly TRBD2 (5 bases). This CDR3 has 15 amino acids. The V gene's germline CDR1 is LGHNA and CDR2 YNFKEQ. Trimming cost V 6 bases and J 8 bases, with 20 bases left between them. Here the CDR3 DNA reads TGTGCCAGCAGAGCCAACGACGGGGTCCCTGATGAGCAGTTCTTC. The encoded protein is CASRANDGVPDEQFF.

This clonotype has ten or more counts. As DNA, the CDR3 is TGTGCCAGCAGCCCGACCGGGGCAGTCATCCCCGGCGGGCAGTACTTC. Translating it yields CASSPTGAVIPGGQYF. This sequence joins TRBV7-9 and TRBJ2-7, with D perhaps being TRBD1 or TRBD2 (5 bases each). CDR1 is SEHNR, CDR2 FQNEAQ, per germline (reference sequence). The CDR3 sequence is 16 residues long. The germline V and J ends were trimmed by 5 bases and 9 bases, with 26 bases remaining between them. Complete variable domain (other parts from reference TRBV7-9 and TRBJ2-7): DTGVSQNPRHKITKRGQNVTFRCDPISEHNRLYWYRQTLGQGPEFLTYFQNEAQLEKSRLLSDRFSAERPKGSFSTLEIQRTEQGDSAMYLCASSPTGAVIPGGQYFGPGTRLTVT.

The J gene is TRBJ1-2, the V gene TRBV18; D might be TRBD1 (6 bases). The CDR3 runs to 18 residues. Germline values: CDR1 KGHSH, CDR2 LQKENI. Trimming shortened V by 0 bases and J by 6 bases, and 23 bases separated the two germline ends. The CDR3 here is CASSPPIYVNGGADGYTF. CDR3 DNA sequence: TGTGCCAGCTCACCACCGATTTATGTCAATGGGGGCGCCGATGGCTACACCTTC.

This clonotype was found a few times. The chain uses TRBV6-6 and TRBJ2-7, with 14 bases that match TRBD2. Trimming took 7 bases from V and 9 from J; bases not matched to a gene: 5. This CDR3 contains 13 residues. Germline V lookup: CDR1 MNHNY, CDR2 SVGAGI (reference sequence). The CDR3 region has the DNA TGTGCCAGCACCGGGACTAGCGGGGGAGTGCAGTACGTC. As protein: CASTGTSGGVQYV.

This clonotype was recorded a few times. The gene calls are TRBV5-5 and TRBJ2-1, with 9 bases fitting TRBD1. V dropped 0 bases and J dropped 10; count of bases not matched to a gene: 11. Per germline, CDR1 SGHKS and CDR2 YYEKEE (reference sequence). The CDR3 consists of 16 residues. Here the CDR3 DNA reads TGTGCCAGCAGCTTGGGGGTCGTAGGCGGGACAGGGGAGCAGTTCTTC. Its translation: CASSLGVVGGTGEQFF.

The V call is TRBV7-2, the J call TRBJ1-5; 9 bases are a match to TRBD1. The junction had 10 bases not matched to a gene; V was cut back by 4 bases and J by 9 bases. CDR1 and CDR2 from the germline V gene are SGHTA and FQGNSA. The CDR3 consists of 15 residues. The CDR3, as DNA: TGTGCCAGCAGCTCGACTACAGGGGGCGCAGGGCCCCAGCATTTT. This gives the protein CASSSTTGGAGPQHF.

In regard to this clonotype: One junction end does not reproduce the germline sequence, and a read error may be involved. The chain links TRBV15 to TRBJ1-5; D not certain. Looked up from germline, CDR1 is LNHNV and CDR2 is YYDKDF (reference sequence). The CDR3 sequence is 14 residues long. The chain's CDR3 is CATSRVRPNQPLHF. The CDR3 coding sequence is TGTGCCACCAGCAGAGTACGGCCCAATCAGCCCCTGCATTTT.

This chain links TRBV7-3 with TRBJ2-1, with TRBD2 matching over 9 bases. Germline loops: CDR1 SGHTA, CDR2 FQGTGA. This CDR3 has 15 residues. V lost 0 bases and J lost 8; bases outside the gene matches: 5. CDR3 loop: CASSLTSGGPYEQFF. CDR3 nucleotide sequence: TGTGCCAGCAGCTTAACTAGCGGGGGACCATATGAGCAGTTCTTC.

As regards this clonotype: Relative to the germline gene, one junction end is altered; a read error may explain this. The genes are TRBV27 and TRBJ1-1, with no clear D. CDR3 size: 18 residues. Germline CDR1 MNHEY, CDR2 SMNVEV (reference sequence). The chain's CDR3 is CASSLSTVKTYPNTEAFF. CDR3 coding DNA: TGTGCCAGCAGTCTATCGACTGTTAAAACGTACCCGAACACTGAAGCTTTCTTT.

This clonotype appeared a few times. V usage is TRBV12-3 or TRBV12-4 and J usage is TRBJ1-6; D is uncertain. The CDR3 is 14 amino acids. The V and J ends lost 6 bases and 12 bases respectively, with 18 bases between them. The CDR3 DNA follows: TGTGCCAGCAGCCAGTACAGCTTGGGCGAACCCCTCCACTTT. It encodes CASSQYSLGEPLHF.

The sample holds many counts of this clonotype. The chain combines TRBV5-1 with TRBJ2-1; TRBD1 aligns across 9 bases. The germline V gene has CDR1 SGHRS and CDR2 YFSETQ. This CDR3 spans 14 amino acids. J lost 5 bases, V lost 2 bases, and 2 bases had no gene match. In DNA, the CDR3 is TGCGCCAGCAGCTTCCGGGACAGGGACAATGAGCAGTTCTTC. Protein: CASSFRDRDNEQFF.

The rearrangement joins TRBV5-4 to TRBJ1-2; D remains ambiguous. This CDR3 is built from 13 residues. The V and J ends lost 4 bases and 4 bases respectively, with 11 bases between them. CDR1 is SGHNT and CDR2 is YYREEE in the germline V gene (reference sequence). The CDR3 loop reads CASSAPGVYGYTF. The CDR3 region has the DNA TGTGCCAGCAGCGCCCCAGGAGTCTATGGCTACACCTTC.

This clonotype came up a few times. The chain combines TRBV4-3 with TRBJ2-3; TRBD2 aligns across 10 bases. The CDR3 spans 17 residues. Germline V gene lookup returns CDR1 LGHNA and CDR2 YSLEER. The J segment lost 4 bases and the V segment lost 1 base, leaving 8 bases of the junction unmatched. CDR3 protein: CASSQGGSGGAPDTQYF. CDR3 DNA sequence: TGCGCCAGCAGCCAAGGCGGCAGCGGGGGGGCCCCAGATACGCAGTATTTT.

This clonotype was seen only once. The rearrangement joins TRBV5-1 to TRBJ2-1; 10 nucleotides line up with TRBD2. J lost 6 bases, V lost 5 bases, and 5 bases had no gene match. The CDR3 is made up of 14 amino acids. Germline assignment: CDR1 SGHRS and CDR2 YFSETQ. The CDR3 loop reads CASSVLAGLNEQFF. CDR3 bases: TGCGCCAGCAGTGTACTAGCGGGGCTCAATGAGCAGTTCTTC. Full variable domain (outside the CDR3, taken from reference TRBV5-1 and TRBJ2-1): KAGVTQTPRYLIKTRGQQVTLSCSPISGHRSVSWYQQTPGQGLQFLFEYFSETQRNKGNFPGRFSGRQFSNSRSEMNVSTLELGDSALYLCASSVLAGLNEQFFGPGTRLTVL.

This clonotype was counted between two and nine times. This chain uses TRBV29-1 with TRBJ1-1, with a possible D match to TRBD1 (5 bases). The CDR3 spans 13 residues. With 5 bases removed from V and 3 bases from J, the gap between germline ends came to 13 bases. CDR1 and CDR2 from the germline V gene are SQVTM and ANQGSEA. DNA for the CDR3: TGCAGCGTTCAGGGCATAACGTACACTGAAGCTTTCTTT. Its translation: CSVQGITYTEAFF.

The sample holds a few counts of this clonotype. The chain employs TRBV20-1 and TRBJ2-3; D is ambiguous. Trimming left V 4 bases short and J 2 bases short, with 7 bases between. The germline V gene encodes CDR1 DFQATT and CDR2 SNEGSKA (reference sequence). The CDR3 extends over 12 amino acids. The CDR3, as DNA: TGCAGTGCTACCCCCTTCACAGATACGCAGTATTTT. This gives the protein CSATPFTDTQYF.

The sample holds many counts of this clonotype. The gene calls are TRBV15 and TRBJ2-5; D remains unclear. Germline CDR1 is LNHNV and CDR2 is YYDKDF (reference sequence). Trimming shortened V by 0 bases and J by 0 bases, and 5 bases separated the two germline ends. The CDR3 consists of 14 residues. CDR3 coding DNA: TGTGCCACCAGCAGAGATCAGGACCAAGAGACCCAGTACTTC. This translates into CATSRDQDQETQYF.

This clonotype was seen at least ten times. V is TRBV11-2 and J is TRBJ2-1; D possibly matches TRBD1 or TRBD2 (5 bases each). The CDR3 is made up of 15 amino acids. The V gene's germline CDR1 is SGHAT and CDR2 FQNNGV. The germline V and J ends were trimmed by 4 bases and 4 bases, with 14 bases remaining between them. The CDR3 region is CASSSISRGYNEQFF. CDR3 nucleotides: TGTGCCAGCAGCTCCATATCGAGGGGATACAATGAGCAGTTCTTC.

The chain is built from TRBV20-1 and TRBJ2-7; tentative D call: TRBD1 (5 bases). Trimming pared 5 bases from V and 0 bases from J, leaving 14 bases between. Looked up from germline, CDR1 is DFQATT and CDR2 is SNEGSKA (reference sequence). CDR3 length: 14 amino acids. The CDR3 is CSAPRYRSSYEQYV. The CDR3 DNA reads TGCAGTGCTCCGCGCTACAGGAGCTCCTACGAGCAGTACGTC.

The chain links TRBV3-1 to TRBJ1-2; D is uncertain. The CDR3 runs to 14 residues. CDR1 is LGHDT, CDR2 YNNKEL, per germline (reference sequence). The V gene lost 0 bases and the J gene lost 2 bases, with 7 bases spanning the gap. The CDR3 spells CASSQDAQNYGYTF. The CDR3 coding sequence is TGTGCCAGCAGCCAAGATGCACAAAACTATGGCTACACCTTC.

This clonotype came up a few times. This chain uses TRBV12-3 or TRBV12-4 with TRBJ2-5; the D is unclear. This CDR3 comprises 13 residues. V lost 3 bases, J lost 5 bases, and 10 bases lay in between. As DNA, the CDR3 is TGTGCCAGCAGTTTCGTGCCCGAGGAGACCCAGTACTTC. Translation gives CASSFVPEETQYF.

This chain uses TRBV29-1 with TRBJ2-5, with 7 nucleotides matching TRBD2. The trim removed 7 bases at V and 4 bases at J, leaving 6 bases unmatched. CDR1 and CDR2 from the germline V gene are SQVTM and ANQGSEA. This CDR3 region has 12 residues. CDR3 loop: CSGGGEPETQYF. CDR3 in DNA: TGCAGCGGTGGGGGGGAGCCAGAGACCCAGTACTTC.

This clonotype has ten or more counts. V usage is TRBV12-3 or TRBV12-4 and J usage is TRBJ1-4; D gene uncertain. Trimming took off 0 bases at V and 5 bases at J, with 4 bases between the two ends. CDR3 length: 13 residues. The CDR3 reads CASSLAGNEKLFF. The CDR3 nucleotides are TGTGCCAGCAGTTTAGCGGGGAATGAAAAACTGTTTTTT.